These T cell receptor beta chains were read from a single sample in a study of cytomegalovirus exposure and HLA in healthy donors. TCRdb keeps only in-frame clones here, not all; method: immunoSEQ multiplex PCR. The sample shows more than 200,000 clones, approximately 80% of them seen only once. Sequencing input: PBMCs. The receptors derive from a man between 35 and 55 years old in good health and CMV-seronegative. The CDR3 runs from the conserved cysteine through the conserved F or W. A D gene is named only where the DNA matches it firmly. Size tells how often a clone was seen (once, few, many) or the class of an expanded clone, and some rows leave it out.

V gene: TRBV7-9; J gene: TRBJ1-6; D gene: TRBD1; clone size: few; CDR3 protein: CASSLGTGGSPLHF; CDR3 DNA: TGTGCCAGCAGCTTGGGGACAGGGGGATCACCCCTCCACTTT
V gene: TRBV6-5; J gene: TRBJ1-1; D gene: .; clone size: few; CDR3 protein: CASSAGYTEAFF; CDR3 DNA: TGTGCCAGCAGTGCGGGATACACTGAAGCTTTCTTT
V gene: TRBV28; J gene: TRBJ2-7; D gene: .; clone size: .; CDR3 protein: CASSPLGRGYEQYF; CDR3 DNA: TGTGCCAGCAGTCCTCTGGGGCGCGGATACGAGCAGTACTTC
V gene: TRBV2; J gene: TRBJ1-1; D gene: TRBD1; clone size: few; CDR3 protein: CASSGDRVDISDTEAFF; CDR3 DNA: TGTGCCAGCAGTGGTGACAGGGTTGATATTTCCGACACTGAAGCTTTCTTT
V gene: TRBV5-1; J gene: TRBJ1-5; D gene: .; clone size: .; CDR3 protein: CASSLDTGLNQPQHF; CDR3 DNA: TGCGCCAGCAGCCTAGATACAGGGCTTAATCAGCCCCAGCATTTT
V gene: TRBV7-7; J gene: TRBJ2-6; D gene: TRBD1; clone size: .; CDR3 protein: CASSPGQGRAGANVLTF; CDR3 DNA: TGTGCCAGCAGCCCGGGACAGGGACGAGCTGGGGCCAACGTCCTGACTTTC
V gene: TRBV4-1; J gene: TRBJ1-1; D gene: .; clone size: few; CDR3 protein: CASSQGAGTLSTEAFF; CDR3 DNA: TGCGCCAGCAGCCAAGGGGCCGGGACATTGAGCACTGAAGCTTTCTTT
V gene: TRBV5-8; J gene: TRBJ1-2; D gene: .; clone size: .; CDR3 protein: CASDGGYTF; CDR3 DNA: TGTGCCAGCGATGGCGGCTACACCTTC
V gene: TRBV5-1; J gene: TRBJ1-1; D gene: TRBD1; clone size: once; CDR3 protein: CASSSRTGVNTEAFF; CDR3 DNA: TGCGCCAGCAGCTCAAGGACAGGGGTGAACACTGAAGCTTTCTTT
V gene: TRBV19; J gene: TRBJ1-1; D gene: .; clone size: .; CDR3 protein: CASSTALSTEAFF; CDR3 DNA: TGTGCCAGTAGTACAGCGTTGTCCACTGAAGCTTTCTTT
V gene: TRBV5-1; J gene: TRBJ2-3; D gene: TRBD2; clone size: .; CDR3 protein: CASSLASGSSDTQYF; CDR3 DNA: TGCGCCAGCAGCTTGGCTAGCGGGAGTTCAGATACGCAGTATTTT
V gene: TRBV27; J gene: TRBJ2-7; D gene: .; clone size: .; CDR3 protein: CASSLMGSNEQYF; CDR3 DNA: TGTGCCAGCAGTTTAATGGGTAGCAACGAGCAGTACTTC
V gene: TRBV7-3; J gene: TRBJ1-6; D gene: .; clone size: .; CDR3 protein: CASRLKGDSPLHF; CDR3 DNA: TGTGCCAGCAGATTAAAGGGAGATTCACCCCTCCACTTT
V gene: TRBV7-9; J gene: TRBJ1-2; D gene: .; clone size: .; CDR3 protein: CSSSTIRGGYTF; CDR3 DNA: TGTTCCAGCAGCACTATTAGGGGTGGCTACACCTTC
V gene: TRBV19; J gene: TRBJ2-1; D gene: TRBD2; clone size: .; CDR3 protein: CASSQRETRSYNEQFF; CDR3 DNA: TGTGCCAGTAGCCAGCGGGAGACCCGGTCCTACAATGAGCAGTTCTTC
V gene: TRBV19; J gene: TRBJ2-1; D gene: TRBD2; clone size: few; CDR3 protein: CASRVTSGPYNEQFF; CDR3 DNA: TGTGCCAGTAGGGTGACTAGCGGGCCCTACAATGAGCAGTTCTTC
V gene: TRBV27; J gene: TRBJ2-7; D gene: .; clone size: .; CDR3 protein: CASSLTGKYEQYF; CDR3 DNA: TGTGCCAGCAGTCTAACAGGGAAATACGAGCAGTACTTC
V gene: TRBV10-3; J gene: TRBJ1-1; D gene: .; clone size: .; CDR3 protein: CAISESPGGTEAFF; CDR3 DNA: TGTGCCATCAGTGAATCCCCCGGGGGCACTGAAGCTTTCTTT
V gene: TRBV30; J gene: TRBJ2-1; D gene: TRBD1; clone size: .; CDR3 protein: CAWSPTETGGEFF; CDR3 DNA: TGTGCCTGGAGTCCCACAGAGACAGGGGGAGAATTCTTC
V gene: TRBV2; J gene: TRBJ2-7; D gene: .; clone size: .; CDR3 protein: CASRRGNLQYF; CDR3 DNA: TGTGCCAGCAGGCGGGGAAACTTACAGTACTTC
V gene: TRBV5-4; J gene: TRBJ2-6; D gene: .; clone size: .; CDR3 protein: CASTKLQGSGANVLTF; CDR3 DNA: TGTGCCAGCACAAAACTACAGGGTTCCGGGGCCAACGTCCTGACTTTC
V gene: TRBV5-6; J gene: TRBJ2-1; D gene: TRBD1; clone size: .; CDR3 protein: CASSYTGGSEQFF; CDR3 DNA: TGTGCCAGCAGCTATACAGGGGGCAGTGAGCAGTTCTTC
V gene: TRBV7-3; J gene: TRBJ1-1; D gene: TRBD1; clone size: .; CDR3 protein: CASSLTGPPSPNTEAFF; CDR3 DNA: TGTGCCAGCAGCCTGACAGGGCCCCCCTCTCCGAACACTGAAGCTTTCTTT
V gene: TRBV4-1; J gene: TRBJ1-5; D gene: .; clone size: .; CDR3 protein: CASSQPLGGLDNQPQHF; CDR3 DNA: TGCGCCAGCAGCCAACCATTGGGAGGGTTAGACAATCAGCCCCAGCATTTT
V gene: TRBV2; J gene: TRBJ2-7; D gene: .; clone size: once; CDR3 protein: CASSEDFRGGVRIEQYF; CDR3 DNA: TGTGCCAGCAGTGAAGACTTTAGGGGGGGCGTCCGAATCGAGCAGTACTTC
V gene: TRBV10-3; J gene: TRBJ2-5; D gene: .; clone size: few; CDR3 protein: CASGQETQYF; CDR3 DNA: TGTGCCAGCGGTCAAGAGACCCAGTACTTC
V gene: TRBV18; J gene: TRBJ1-5; D gene: .; clone size: .; CDR3 protein: CASSPSPGNNQPQHF; CDR3 DNA: TGTGCCAGCTCACCAAGTCCGGGAAATAATCAGCCCCAGCATTTT
V gene: TRBV6-6; J gene: TRBJ1-4; D gene: .; clone size: .; CDR3 protein: CASSPIGRNEKLFF; CDR3 DNA: TGTGCCAGCAGCCCGATAGGCAGGAATGAAAAACTGTTTTTT
V gene: TRBV5-6; J gene: TRBJ2-1; D gene: TRBD2; clone size: .; CDR3 protein: CASSLGRGWYEQFF; CDR3 DNA: TGTGCCAGCAGCTTGGGGCGGGGGTGGTATGAGCAGTTCTTC
V gene: TRBV14; J gene: TRBJ1-4; D gene: TRBD1; clone size: .; CDR3 protein: CASSQGARGLFF; CDR3 DNA: TGTGCCAGCAGCCAAGGGGCCAGGGGGCTGTTTTTT
V gene: TRBV11-1; J gene: TRBJ2-1; D gene: TRBD2; clone size: few; CDR3 protein: CASSSLAGGGGYNEQFF; CDR3 DNA: TGTGCCAGCAGCTCACTAGCGGGAGGAGGAGGGTACAATGAGCAGTTCTTC
V gene: TRBV5-1; J gene: TRBJ2-7; D gene: TRBD1; clone size: .; CDR3 protein: CASSLVTGETYEQYF; CDR3 DNA: TGCGCCAGCAGCTTGGTGACAGGGGAGACCTACGAGCAGTACTTC
V gene: TRBV7-9; J gene: TRBJ2-1; D gene: TRBD2; clone size: .; CDR3 protein: CSSSLTALGLAGHEQFF; CDR3 DNA: TGTTCCAGCAGCTTAACTGCTCTAGGCCTAGCGGGACATGAGCAGTTCTTC
V gene: TRBV27; J gene: TRBJ1-6; D gene: .; clone size: .; CDR3 protein: CASSLWGGRSSYNSPLHF; CDR3 DNA: TGTGCCAGCAGTTTATGGGGGGGGCGAAGCTCCTATAATTCACCCCTCCACTTT
V gene: TRBV2; J gene: TRBJ2-4; D gene: TRBD2; clone size: .; CDR3 protein: CASRVGLRGGGSGLQYF; CDR3 DNA: TGTGCCAGCAGAGTTGGCTTGCGGGGGGGCGGGAGTGGTCTTCAGTACTTC
V gene: TRBV5-1; J gene: TRBJ2-3; D gene: TRBD1; clone size: .; CDR3 protein: CASSLRTGPSTDTQYF; CDR3 DNA: TGCGCCAGCAGCTTACGGACAGGGCCTAGCACAGATACGCAGTATTTT
V gene: TRBV6-5; J gene: TRBJ2-7; D gene: TRBD2; clone size: .; CDR3 protein: CASSYSSGGSYEQYF; CDR3 DNA: TGTGCCAGCAGTTACTCGAGCGGGGGCTCCTACGAGCAGTACTTC
V gene: TRBV2; J gene: TRBJ1-5; D gene: .; clone size: once; CDR3 protein: CASSEGHNQPQHF; CDR3 DNA: TGTGCCAGCAGTGAAGGTCACAATCAGCCCCAGCATTTT
V gene: TRBV10-1; J gene: TRBJ2-1; D gene: .; clone size: .; CDR3 protein: CASSPDPSGEQFF; CDR3 DNA: TGCGCCAGCAGTCCGGACCCATCAGGGGAGCAGTTCTTC
V gene: TRBV6-1; J gene: TRBJ2-7; D gene: TRBD2; clone size: .; CDR3 protein: CASSLGLAPREQYF; CDR3 DNA: TGTGCCAGCAGCCTGGGACTAGCCCCAAGGGAGCAGTACTTC
V gene: TRBV5-1; J gene: TRBJ2-5; D gene: TRBD1; clone size: once; CDR3 protein: CASSRAGTDGGTQYF; CDR3 DNA: TGCGCCAGCAGCAGGGCAGGGACAGATGGAGGGACCCAGTACTTC
V gene: TRBV5-1; J gene: TRBJ2-1; D gene: TRBD2; clone size: .; CDR3 protein: CASSLGLAGWGSYNEQFF; CDR3 DNA: TGCGCCAGCAGCTTGGGCCTAGCGGGATGGGGCTCCTACAATGAGCAGTTCTTC
V gene: TRBV4-2; J gene: TRBJ1-3; D gene: TRBD1; clone size: few; CDR3 protein: CASSHWTGGSGNTIYF; CDR3 DNA: TGTGCCAGCAGCCATTGGACAGGGGGCTCTGGAAACACCATATATTTT
V gene: TRBV2; J gene: TRBJ2-5; D gene: TRBD2; clone size: .; CDR3 protein: CASTQWGLAGGPVETQYF; CDR3 DNA: TGTGCCAGCACCCAATGGGGACTAGCGGGAGGGCCGGTAGAGACCCAGTACTTC
V gene: TRBV4-2; J gene: TRBJ2-5; D gene: .; clone size: .; CDR3 protein: CASSQGAGQETQYF; CDR3 DNA: TGTGCCAGCAGCCAAGGGGCAGGCCAAGAGACCCAGTACTTC
V gene: TRBV28; J gene: TRBJ2-1; D gene: .; clone size: .; CDR3 protein: CASSFMSNEQFF; CDR3 DNA: TGTGCCAGCAGTTTTATGAGTAATGAGCAGTTCTTC
V gene: TRBV5-6; J gene: TRBJ1-4; D gene: .; clone size: .; CDR3 protein: CASSTPKTTNEKLFF; CDR3 DNA: TGTGCCAGCAGCACTCCTAAAACAACTAATGAAAAACTGTTTTTT
V gene: TRBV9; J gene: TRBJ2-1; D gene: TRBD2; clone size: .; CDR3 protein: CASSVDIGRMSSEQFF; CDR3 DNA: TGTGCCAGCAGCGTGGATATCGGGAGGATGAGCTCTGAGCAGTTCTTC
V gene: TRBV5-6; J gene: TRBJ1-3; D gene: .; clone size: .; CDR3 protein: CASSLVGGGRRNTIYF; CDR3 DNA: TGTGCCAGCAGCTTGGTCGGGGGTGGTCGGAGAAACACCATATATTTT
V gene: TRBV6-1; J gene: TRBJ2-5; D gene: .; clone size: .; CDR3 protein: CASSEERMGRETQYF; CDR3 DNA: TGTGCCAGCAGTGAAGAACGAATGGGCAGAGAGACCCAGTACTTC
V gene: TRBV7-3; J gene: TRBJ2-3; D gene: TRBD1; clone size: .; CDR3 protein: CASSSSGTGGDTQYF; CDR3 DNA: TGTGCCAGCAGCTCCTCCGGGACAGGGGGAGATACGCAGTATTTT